The entry below describes one T cell receptor beta chain. Its cognate antigen has yet to be identified. The input lacks base qualities; no much larger clone sits a single base away. These data are taken from a study of blood T cell repertoires in COVID-19 (TCRdb year 2020). Regarding the study in general: The collaborator samples originated in the United States, Italy and Spain and spanned the acute and convalescent phases of COVID-19. The dataset comprised deeply sampled blood TCRbeta repertoires from subjects exposed to, actively infected with, or recovered from COVID-19. Sample metadata almost always included a de-identified subject ID, COVID-19 status, age in years and sex. Where HLA class I and class II types were available, the types were taken from metadata supplied by the sample provider, not from assay-based typing. The material from the prospective study consisted of cDNA or gDNA derived from T cells, B-cell-depleted T cells, or PBMCs. A freely available public database, intended as a resource for researchers studying the immune response to SARS-CoV-2, is where the repertoires were released. Samples were obtained from the ongoing ImmuneRACE study (first 160 participants) and from approximately 1,200 subjects provided by 6 global collaborators. Broader findings and caveats from the paper: The amount of clinical and demographic metadata varied by source and participant and was provided uncurated.

Germline trimming amounts to 4 bases on V and 2 bases on J, with 10 as the count of junction bases outside the gene matches. The germline V gene yields KGHSH for CDR1 and LQKENI for CDR2. From the cysteine up to the phenylalanine, the CDR3 has a length of 17 residues. Just the 51-base CDR3 DNA is kept, in frame starting at base 1. The immunoSEQ Assay, a bias-controlled multiplex PCR, was used to amplify TCRbeta CDR3 regions from genomic DNA. As for the authors' bioinformatics: The number of nucleated cells in each sample was estimated by amplification of reference gene primers within the assay. To quantify the absolute abundance of each unique TCRbeta CDR3 rearrangement, sequence reads were collapsed and filtered. Productive Simpson clonality was computed per sample as the square root of Simpson's diversity index over productive rearrangements. TCRdb mirrors the immuneACCESS table, restricted to in-frame sequences. Some clones are absent from its copies; in checked studies, under half trace to an unresolved V gene, and the reason for the others is unknown. V, J and clone size were drawn from that table, and D and trimming were deduced from the DNA. This sample comprises under 150,000 clones, roughly four fifths of them detected only once. About 20% of the sample belongs to the ten largest clones.

Enrolling through a virtual design, the prospective study's participants ranged in age from roughly 18 to 89 years and lived across about two dozen United States geographic areas. To assign participants to cohorts, the prospective study relied on clinical history that participants themselves reported in a screening survey and a study questionnaire. Recovered participants in ImmuneRACE Cohort 3 were defined by two consecutive negative NP/OP PCR tests, clearance by a healthcare professional, or resolution of symptoms. In the prospective study, mobile phlebotomists collected whole blood, serum and a nasopharyngeal or oropharyngeal swab from each participant. Over an approximately 2-month period, participants in the prospective study had the option of providing additional blood draws and questionnaires. Prospective study blood samples were shipped either frozen or at room temperature before DNA extraction.

The chain is encoded by TRBV18 joined to TRBJ1-2; a stretch of 10 junction bases matches TRBD1. Sequencing was performed on PBMCs or T cells enriched from blood (not recorded which). The clonotype originates from a man aged 30 to 45 who had recovered from COVID-19. CDR3 reads: CASSRDRGRPENYGYTF. The nucleotides read TGTGCCAGCTCACGGGACAGGGGAAGGCCGGAAAACTATGGCTACACCTTC.